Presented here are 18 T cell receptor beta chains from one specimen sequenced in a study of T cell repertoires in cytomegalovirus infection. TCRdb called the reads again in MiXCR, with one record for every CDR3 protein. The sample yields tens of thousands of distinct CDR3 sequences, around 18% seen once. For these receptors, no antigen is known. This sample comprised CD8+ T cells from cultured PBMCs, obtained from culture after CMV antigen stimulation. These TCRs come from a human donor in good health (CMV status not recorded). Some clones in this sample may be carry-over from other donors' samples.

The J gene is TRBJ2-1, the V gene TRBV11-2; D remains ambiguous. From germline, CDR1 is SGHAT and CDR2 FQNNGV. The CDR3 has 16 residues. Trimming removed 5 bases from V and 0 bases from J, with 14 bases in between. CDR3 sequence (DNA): TGTGCCAGCAGCCGGTGGGCCGAGAGCTCCTACAATGAGCAGTTCTTC. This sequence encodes CASSRWAESSYNEQFF.

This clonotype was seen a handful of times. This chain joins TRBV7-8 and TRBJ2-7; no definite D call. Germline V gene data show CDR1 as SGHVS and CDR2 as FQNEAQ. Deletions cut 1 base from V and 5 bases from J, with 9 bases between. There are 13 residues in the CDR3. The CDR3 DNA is TGTGCCAGCAGCTTAGGTCTGGGTAACGAGCAGTACTTC. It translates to CASSLGLGNEQYF.

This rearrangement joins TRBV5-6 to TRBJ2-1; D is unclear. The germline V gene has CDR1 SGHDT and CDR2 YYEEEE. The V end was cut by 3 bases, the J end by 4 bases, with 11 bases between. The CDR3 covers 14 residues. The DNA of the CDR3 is TGTGCCAGCAGCTCAAGATCCACATACAATGAGCAGTTCTTC. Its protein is CASSSRSTYNEQFF.

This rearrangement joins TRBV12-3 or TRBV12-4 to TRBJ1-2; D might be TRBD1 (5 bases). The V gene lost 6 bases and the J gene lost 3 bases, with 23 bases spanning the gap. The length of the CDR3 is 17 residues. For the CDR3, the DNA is TGTGCCAGCAGCTACTCTTCTCTCAGGGAAAAAGACTATGGCTACACCTTC. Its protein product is CASSYSSLREKDYGYTF.

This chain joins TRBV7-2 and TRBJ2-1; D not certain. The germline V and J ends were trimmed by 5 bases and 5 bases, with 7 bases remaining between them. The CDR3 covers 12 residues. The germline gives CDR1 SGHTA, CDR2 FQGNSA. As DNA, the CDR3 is TGTGCCAGCAGCATACCGAACAATGAGCAGTTCTTC. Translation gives CASSIPNNEQFF.

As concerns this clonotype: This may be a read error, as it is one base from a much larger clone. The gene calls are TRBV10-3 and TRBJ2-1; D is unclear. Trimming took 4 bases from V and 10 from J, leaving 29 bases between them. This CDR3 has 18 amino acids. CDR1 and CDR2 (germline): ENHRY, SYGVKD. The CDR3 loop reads CAISALAGPSGDMSEQFF. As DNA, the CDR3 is TGTGCCATCAGTGCTTTAGCCGGGCCTTCTGGGGATATGAGCGAGCAGTTCTTC.

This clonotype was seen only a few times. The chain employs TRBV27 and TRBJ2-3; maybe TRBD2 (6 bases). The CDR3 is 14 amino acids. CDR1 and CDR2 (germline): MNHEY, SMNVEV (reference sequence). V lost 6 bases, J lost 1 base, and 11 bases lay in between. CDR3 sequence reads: CASSPAGRTDTQYF. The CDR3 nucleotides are TGTGCCAGCAGCCCAGCGGGCCGCACAGATACGCAGTATTTT.

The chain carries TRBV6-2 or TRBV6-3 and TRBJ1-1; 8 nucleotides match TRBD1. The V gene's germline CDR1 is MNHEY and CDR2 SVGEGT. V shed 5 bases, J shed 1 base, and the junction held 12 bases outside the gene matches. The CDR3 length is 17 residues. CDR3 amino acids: CASSPLRDRRGNTEAFF. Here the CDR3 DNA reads TGTGCCAGCAGTCCTCTCAGGGACAGGCGAGGGAACACTGAAGCTTTCTTT.

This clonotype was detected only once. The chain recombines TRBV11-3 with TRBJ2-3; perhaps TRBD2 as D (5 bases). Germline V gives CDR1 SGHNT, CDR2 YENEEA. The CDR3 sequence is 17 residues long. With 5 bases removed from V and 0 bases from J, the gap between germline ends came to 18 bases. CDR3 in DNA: TGTGCCAGCAGCACTAGACACTCCTCCGAGAGCACAGATACGCAGTATTTT. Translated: CASSTRHSSESTDTQYF.

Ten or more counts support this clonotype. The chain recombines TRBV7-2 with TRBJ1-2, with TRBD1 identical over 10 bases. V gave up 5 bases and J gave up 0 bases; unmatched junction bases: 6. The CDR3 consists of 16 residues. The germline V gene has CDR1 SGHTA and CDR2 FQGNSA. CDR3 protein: CASSRQGAVTNYGYTF. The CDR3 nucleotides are TGTGCCAGCAGCCGACAGGGGGCTGTTACTAACTATGGCTACACCTTC. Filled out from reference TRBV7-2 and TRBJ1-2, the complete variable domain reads GAGVSQSPSNKVTEKGKDVELRCDPISGHTALYWYRQSLGQGLEFLIYFQGNSAPDKSGLPSDRFSAERTGGSVSTLTIQRTQQEDSAVYLCASSRQGAVTNYGYTFGSGTRLTVV.

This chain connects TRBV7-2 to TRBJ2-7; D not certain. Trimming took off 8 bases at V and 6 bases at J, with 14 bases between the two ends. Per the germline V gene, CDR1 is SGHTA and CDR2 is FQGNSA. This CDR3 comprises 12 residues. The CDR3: CASGLWGREQYF. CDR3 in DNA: TGTGCCAGCGGCCTTTGGGGTCGCGAGCAGTACTTC.

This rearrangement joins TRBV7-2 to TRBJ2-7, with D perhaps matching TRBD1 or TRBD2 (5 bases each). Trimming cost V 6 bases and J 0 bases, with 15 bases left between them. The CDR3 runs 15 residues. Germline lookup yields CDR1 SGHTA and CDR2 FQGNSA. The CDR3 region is CASRSGTQSSYEQYF. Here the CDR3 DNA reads TGTGCCAGCAGGTCCGGGACCCAGAGCTCCTACGAGCAGTACTTC.

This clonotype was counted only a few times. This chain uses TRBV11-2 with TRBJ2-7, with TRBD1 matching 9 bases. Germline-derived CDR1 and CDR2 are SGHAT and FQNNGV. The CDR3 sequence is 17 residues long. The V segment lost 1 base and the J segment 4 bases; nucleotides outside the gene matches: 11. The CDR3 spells CASSLGGQGYRPYEQYF. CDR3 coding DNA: TGTGCCAGCAGCTTAGGGGGACAGGGTTATAGGCCTTACGAGCAGTACTTC. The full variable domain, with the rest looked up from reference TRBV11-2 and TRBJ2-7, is EAGVAQSPRYKIIEKRQSVAFWCNPISGHATLYWYQQILGQGPKLLIQFQNNGVVDDSQLPKDRFSAERLKGVDSTLKIQPAKLEDSAVYLCASSLGGQGYRPYEQYFGPGTRLTVT.

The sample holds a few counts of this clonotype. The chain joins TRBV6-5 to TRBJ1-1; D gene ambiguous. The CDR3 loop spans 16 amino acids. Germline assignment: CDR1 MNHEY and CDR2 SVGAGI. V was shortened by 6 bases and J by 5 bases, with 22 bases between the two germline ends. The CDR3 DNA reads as TGTGCCAGCAGCTCTTACATGGGAAACCTCCTGACTGAAGCTTTCTTT. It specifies CASSSYMGNLLTEAFF.

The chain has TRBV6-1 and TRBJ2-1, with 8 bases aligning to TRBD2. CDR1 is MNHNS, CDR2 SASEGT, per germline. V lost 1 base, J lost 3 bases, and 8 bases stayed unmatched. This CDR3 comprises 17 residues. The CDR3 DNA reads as TGTGCCAGCAGTGAAGATCCGGAACTAGCGGTCTACAATGAGCAGTTCTTC. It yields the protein CASSEDPELAVYNEQFF.

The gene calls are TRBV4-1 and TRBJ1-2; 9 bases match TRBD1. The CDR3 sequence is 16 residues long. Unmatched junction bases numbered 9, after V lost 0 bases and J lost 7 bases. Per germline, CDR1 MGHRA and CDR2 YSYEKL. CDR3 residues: CASSQEPGTGFLGYTF. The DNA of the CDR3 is TGCGCCAGCAGCCAAGAGCCCGGGACAGGGTTTCTTGGCTACACCTTC.

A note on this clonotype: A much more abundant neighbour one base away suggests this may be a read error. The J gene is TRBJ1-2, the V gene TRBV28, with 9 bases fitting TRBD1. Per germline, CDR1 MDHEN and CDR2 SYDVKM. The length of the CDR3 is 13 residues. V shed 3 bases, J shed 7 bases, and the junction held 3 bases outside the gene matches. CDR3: CASSLDRGFGYTF. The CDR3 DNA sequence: TGTGCCAGCAGTTTGGACAGGGGATTTGGCTACACCTTC.

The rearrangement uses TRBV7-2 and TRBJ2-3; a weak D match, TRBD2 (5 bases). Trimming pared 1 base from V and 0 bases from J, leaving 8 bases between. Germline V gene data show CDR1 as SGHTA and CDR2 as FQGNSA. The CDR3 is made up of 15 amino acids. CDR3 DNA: TGTGCCAGCAGCTTAGAGGCTAGCAGCACAGATACGCAGTATTTT. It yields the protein CASSLEASSTDTQYF.